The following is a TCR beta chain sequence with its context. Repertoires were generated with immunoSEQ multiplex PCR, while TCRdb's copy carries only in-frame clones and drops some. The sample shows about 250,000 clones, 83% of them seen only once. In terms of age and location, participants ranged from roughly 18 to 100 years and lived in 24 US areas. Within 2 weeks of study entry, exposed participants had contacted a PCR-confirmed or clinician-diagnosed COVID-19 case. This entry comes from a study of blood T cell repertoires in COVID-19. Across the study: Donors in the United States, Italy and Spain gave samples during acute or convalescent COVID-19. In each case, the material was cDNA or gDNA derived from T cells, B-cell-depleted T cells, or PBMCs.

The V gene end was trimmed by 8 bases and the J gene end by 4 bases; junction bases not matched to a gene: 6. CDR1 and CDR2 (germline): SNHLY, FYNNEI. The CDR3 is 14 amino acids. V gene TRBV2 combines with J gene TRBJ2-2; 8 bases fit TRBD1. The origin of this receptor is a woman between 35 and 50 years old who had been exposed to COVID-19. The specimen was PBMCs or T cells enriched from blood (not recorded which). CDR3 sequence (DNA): TGTGCCAGCCCCAGGGGGCCGGGCACCGGGGAGCTGTTTTTT. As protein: CASPRGPGTGELFF.